A selection of T cell receptor beta chains follows, all from one sample in a study of blood T cell repertoires in COVID-19. The method was immunoSEQ multiplex PCR; TCRdb's version includes in-frame clones alone and lacks a portion of them. The table records a few hundred thousand clones, about 85% of them present only once. Material for sequencing was peripheral blood. The source of these receptors is a woman aged 55-69 years who had recovered from COVID-19. CDR3s include the opening cysteine and the closing phenylalanine or tryptophan. A D gene is named only where the DNA matches it firmly. Not every row has a clone size; where given, it reads once, few, many or a size class.

d_call,v_call,clone_size,j_call,cdr3_aa,cdr3_nt
TRBD1,TRBV4-1,-,TRBJ2-1,CASRATGGSSYNEQFF,TGCGCCAGCAGAGCGACAGGGGGCAGCTCCTACAATGAGCAGTTCTTC
TRBD2,TRBV5-1,-,TRBJ2-7,CASSLASGGSLSYEQYF,TGCGCCAGCAGCTTGGCGAGCGGGGGGTCCCTCTCCTACGAGCAGTACTTC
-,TRBV20-1,-,TRBJ1-2,CSASNYYGYTF,TGCAGTGCTTCCAATTACTATGGCTACACCTTC
-,TRBV19,-,TRBJ1-5,CASRDRGLSNQPQHF,TGTGCCAGTAGAGACCGAGGGCTTAGCAATCAGCCCCAGCATTTT
-,TRBV28,-,TRBJ1-1,CASSPRGGGNTEAFF,TGTGCCAGCAGTCCTAGGGGGGGCGGGAACACTGAAGCTTTCTTT
-,TRBV10-1,few,TRBJ2-2,CASSEAPSYGELFF,TGCGCCAGCAGTGAGGCTCCCTCCTACGGGGAGCTGTTTTTT
TRBD2,TRBV6-1,-,TRBJ2-1,CASSDSGGLNEQFF,TGTGCCAGCAGTGATAGCGGGGGTCTCAATGAGCAGTTCTTC
TRBD2,TRBV4-1,-,TRBJ2-7,CASSQSHSGAYEQYF,TGCGCCAGCAGCCAAAGTCACAGCGGGGCCTACGAGCAGTACTTC
TRBD1,TRBV7-9,-,TRBJ1-1,CASRPGDRAMNTEAFF,TGTGCCAGCAGACCGGGCGACAGGGCTATGAACACTGAAGCTTTCTTT
-,TRBV7-8,few,TRBJ2-6,CASSLRDAGANVLTF,TGTGCCAGCAGCCTCAGGGATGCTGGGGCCAACGTCCTGACTTTC
-,TRBV7-9,-,TRBJ2-1,CASSFPHSSYNEQFF,TGTGCCAGCAGCTTTCCCCATAGCTCCTACAATGAGCAGTTCTTC
-,TRBV18,-,TRBJ1-4,CASSPNFGGGNEKLFF,TGTGCCAGCTCACCCAACTTTGGGGGCGGTAATGAAAAACTGTTTTTT
-,TRBV29-1,-,TRBJ2-7,CSVRGGTVGSYEQYF,TGCAGCGTTCGAGGGGGGACAGTGGGCTCCTACGAGCAGTACTTC
-,TRBV5-4,few,TRBJ2-7,CASSEDRMGSYEQYF,TGTGCCAGCAGTGAAGACAGGATGGGCTCCTACGAGCAGTACTTC
-,TRBV15,-,TRBJ2-2,CATSRRRQDGELFF,TGTGCCACCAGCAGGCGCAGACAGGACGGGGAGCTGTTTTTT
-,TRBV4-1,once,TRBJ1-3,CASSQVLRDGNTIYF,TGCGCCAGCAGCCAAGTCCTCAGGGATGGAAACACCATATATTTT
-,TRBV7-2,once,TRBJ1-3,CASSRGGAGNTIYF,TGTGCCAGCAGCCGGGGGGGCGCTGGAAACACCATATATTTT
-,TRBV18,once,TRBJ1-1,CASSLSGDGTEAFF,TGTGCCAGCTCACTAAGCGGGGATGGCACTGAAGCTTTCTTT
TRBD2,TRBV11-2,-,TRBJ2-7,CASSSSYGGTISSYEQYF,TGTGCCAGCAGCTCCTCTTACGGGGGGACGATCAGCTCCTACGAGCAGTACTTC
TRBD2,TRBV5-5,-,TRBJ2-1,CASSSLAGGYNEQFF,TGTGCCAGCAGCTCACTAGCGGGGGGTTACAATGAGCAGTTCTTC
TRBD2,TRBV18,-,TRBJ2-1,CASSLSGGRNNEQFF,TGTGCCAGCTCACTTAGCGGGGGCCGGAACAATGAGCAGTTCTTC
TRBD1,TRBV18,-,TRBJ2-5,CASSPRQGAWETQYF,TGTGCCAGCTCACCTAGACAGGGGGCGTGGGAGACCCAGTACTTC
TRBD1,TRBV27,few,TRBJ2-7,CASSLYGTGVHEQYF,TGTGCCAGCAGTTTATACGGGACAGGGGTCCACGAGCAGTACTTC
TRBD2,TRBV13,-,TRBJ2-1,CASSLRTSGGAPYNEQFF,TGTGCCAGCAGCTTAAGGACTAGCGGGGGGGCCCCCTACAATGAGCAGTTCTTC
TRBD2,TRBV11-2,-,TRBJ2-7,CASRHNPSGGYEQYF,TGTGCCAGCAGACATAACCCTAGCGGGGGCTACGAGCAGTACTTC
TRBD1,TRBV5-1,-,TRBJ2-3,CASSLGQGADTQYF,TGCGCCAGCAGCTTGGGACAGGGGGCAGATACGCAGTATTTT
TRBD1,TRBV19,-,TRBJ1-3,CASSLNTGGAYGNTIYF,TGTGCCAGTTCGCTTAATACAGGGGGCGCTTATGGAAACACCATATATTTT
-,TRBV5-5,-,TRBJ2-5,CASTPELQETQYF,TGTGCCAGCACCCCCGAACTACAAGAGACCCAGTACTTC